Listed here are 29 T cell receptor beta chains from one sample, sequenced in a study of Graves' ophthalmopathy and Graves' hyperthyroidism. RNA transcripts were the source from which TCR beta CDR3 regions were amplified. The library came from an HTBI-primed first-round RT-PCR and a second-round multiplex PCR. TCRdb re-analysed the multiplex PCR reads in MiXCR, keeping a single row per CDR3 protein. This sample has 450,000 or so distinct CDR3 sequences, with approximately 15% found just once. Sample: blood. The receptors shown here come from a woman between 25 and 40 years old with Graves' ophthalmopathy.

As to this clonotype: A much larger clone differs from this one at a single base, so this may be a read error. The chain joins TRBV5-5 to TRBJ2-4, with D possibly TRBD2 on 5 matching bases. This CDR3 has 15 residues. Germline CDR1 is SGHKS and CDR2 is YYEKEE (reference sequence). Trimming shortened V by 2 bases and J by 4 bases, and 13 bases separated the two germline ends. CDR3 DNA sequence: TGTGCCAGCAGCTTTGGAGGACTCAATAAAAACATTCAGTACTTC. It specifies CASSFGGLNKNIQYF.

This clonotype was found many times. This CDR3 is CASSTGLAGDSGANVLTF. The CDR3 DNA follows: TGTGCCAGCAGCACGGGACTAGCGGGGGACTCTGGGGCCAACGTCCTGACTTTC. The chain has TRBV28 and TRBJ2-6, with 14 bases that match TRBD2. Germline lookup yields CDR1 MDHEN and CDR2 SYDVKM. J was trimmed by 0 bases and V by 6 bases; bases with no gene match: 4. The CDR3 has 18 amino acids.

This clonotype was counted at least ten times. This chain uses TRBV18 with TRBJ2-7, with 9 bases identical to TRBD1. With V trimmed by 3 bases and J by 1 base, 7 bases remained unmatched. The CDR3 is made up of 16 amino acids. Germline loops: CDR1 KGHSH, CDR2 LQKENI. The DNA of the CDR3 is TGTGCCAGCTCACCCTCCGGGACAGGGTCTTCCTACGAGCAGTACTTC. Encoded protein: CASSPSGTGSSYEQYF.

This clonotype was counted at least ten times. This sequence joins TRBV2 and TRBJ2-7; D is possibly TRBD2 (6 bases). Trimming left V 2 bases short and J 2 bases short, with 10 bases between. The germline V gene has CDR1 SNHLY and CDR2 FYNNEI. CDR3 length: 14 amino acids. In nucleotides, the CDR3 is TGTGCCAGCAGTGAAAGGAGGGGCCCCTACGAGCAGTACTTC. This codes for CASSERRGPYEQYF.

This clonotype was detected only a few times. The chain combines TRBV18 with TRBJ1-6, with TRBD1 as a possible D gene (6 bases). From germline, CDR1 is KGHSH and CDR2 LQKENI. The CDR3 runs to 14 residues. V was cut by 3 bases and J by 8 bases, with 11 bases left in between. CDR3 region: CASSPEGGYSPLHF. The CDR3 DNA reads TGTGCCAGCTCACCGGAAGGGGGGTATTCACCCCTCCACTTT.

Worth noting for this clonotype: A single base separates this from a much larger clone, so it may be a read error. The gene calls are TRBV10-3 and TRBJ2-3; possible D gene TRBD2, 5 bases. The CDR3 has 14 amino acids. CDR1 is ENHRY and CDR2 is SYGVKD in the germline V gene. The CDR3 DNA follows: TGTGCCACCCACGGCAGCGGAAGCACAGATGCGCAGTATTTT. It yields the protein CATHGSGSTDAQYF.

This clonotype was observed at least ten times. This chain joins TRBV7-9 and TRBJ1-6; unclear D gene. The CDR3 runs 16 residues. Germline-derived CDR1 and CDR2 are SEHNR and FQNEAQ (reference sequence). V lost 1 base, J lost 8 bases, and 15 bases lay in between. This CDR3 is CASSLGIYPYYSPLHF. CDR3 nucleotide sequence: TGTGCCAGCAGCTTAGGGATTTATCCGTATTATTCACCCCTCCACTTT. Supplemented by reference TRBV7-9 and TRBJ1-6, the full variable domain reads DTGVSQNPRHKITKRGQNVTFRCDPISEHNRLYWYRQTLGQGPEFLTYFQNEAQLEKSRLLSDRFSAERPKGSFSTLEIQRTEQGDSAMYLCASSLGIYPYYSPLHFGNGTRLTVT.

This clonotype was counted ten times or more. The genes are TRBV7-2 and TRBJ1-3, with D unresolved. Germline CDR1 SGHTA, CDR2 FQGNSA. Trimming cost V 5 bases and J 3 bases, with 14 bases left between them. This CDR3 contains 15 residues. The CDR3 here is CASSLFVNRGNTIYF. The CDR3, as DNA: TGTGCCAGCAGCCTCTTCGTGAACCGTGGAAACACCATATATTTT. The full variable domain, with the rest looked up from reference TRBV7-2 and TRBJ1-3, is GAGVSQSPSNKVTEKGKDVELRCDPISGHTALYWYRQSLGQGLEFLIYFQGNSAPDKSGLPSDRFSAERTGGSVSTLTIQRTQQEDSAVYLCASSLFVNRGNTIYFGEGSWLTVV.

This clonotype was seen many times. The V call is TRBV28, the J call TRBJ1-5; D unresolved. The CDR3 is made up of 13 amino acids. Trimming pared 0 bases from V and 9 bases from J, leaving 9 bases between. Germline V gene data show CDR1 as MDHEN and CDR2 as SYDVKM. The DNA for the CDR3 is TGTGCCAGCAGTTTATGGGGGAATAGGCCCCAGCATTTT. This sequence encodes CASSLWGNRPQHF. Filled out from reference TRBV28 and TRBJ1-5, the complete variable domain reads DVKVTQSSRYLVKRTGEKVFLECVQDMDHENMFWYRQDPGLGLRLIYFSYDVKMKEKGDIPEGYSVSREKKERFSLILESASTNQTSMYLCASSLWGNRPQHFGDGTRLSIL.

Only a few counts were recorded for this clonotype. The rearrangement links TRBV10-3 to TRBJ1-1; D is unresolved. This CDR3 region has 13 residues. Germline lookup yields CDR1 ENHRY and CDR2 SYGVKD. V was shortened by 8 bases and J by 1 base, with 11 bases between the two germline ends. In nucleotides, the CDR3 is TGTGCCATCGCGGCGCGCGCGAACACTGAAGCTTTCTTT. Translating it yields CAIAARANTEAFF.

This clonotype occurred many times. J is TRBJ1-1 and V is TRBV12-3 or TRBV12-4, with unresolved D. V was pared by 5 bases and J by 5 bases, with 15 bases between. The CDR3 contains 14 residues. The CDR3 is CASSGRRVWTEAFF. CDR3 coding DNA: TGTGCCAGCAGTGGCCGCCGGGTGTGGACTGAAGCTTTCTTT.

This clonotype has a count of ten or more. This chain links TRBV5-1 with TRBJ1-5; TRBD1 agrees at 11 bases. From germline, CDR1 is SGHRS and CDR2 YFSETQ. The CDR3 length is 15 residues. J lost 6 bases, V lost 2 bases, and 4 bases had no gene match. CDR3 in amino acids: CASSLGQGAGQPQHF. CDR3 nucleotide sequence: TGCGCCAGCAGCTTAGGACAGGGGGCAGGTCAGCCCCAGCATTTT.

This clonotype appeared a few times. The gene calls are TRBV24-1 and TRBJ2-5; possibly TRBD1 for D (6 bases). The CDR3 is made up of 14 amino acids. Germline CDR1 KGHDR, CDR2 SFDVKD. Deletions cut 7 bases from V and 4 bases from J, with 15 bases between. The CDR3 protein is CATRGTDSGETQYF. The CDR3 DNA sequence: TGTGCCACCAGGGGAACGGACAGCGGAGAGACCCAGTACTTC.

In this sample, this clonotype turned up many times. The rearrangement joins TRBV12-3 or TRBV12-4 to TRBJ1-1; the match to TRBD1 covers 7 bases. The CDR3 has 13 amino acids. Trimming took 5 bases from V and 5 from J; bases not matched to a gene: 5. CDR3 sequence: CASSPQGQTEAFF. The CDR3 DNA follows: TGTGCCAGCAGTCCTCAGGGACAGACTGAAGCTTTCTTT.

This clonotype was seen only a few times. This chain joins TRBV20-1 and TRBJ2-5; D ambiguous. This CDR3 has 12 residues. The germline V gene encodes CDR1 DFQATT and CDR2 SNEGSKA (reference sequence). CDR3 bases: TGCAGCCCCATGAGGAGAATCGAGACCCAGTACTTC. Its protein is CSPMRRIETQYF.

In this sample, this clonotype turned up many times. The chain uses TRBV27 and TRBJ1-1; D perhaps matches TRBD1 (6 bases). This CDR3 is built from 15 residues. Germline-derived CDR1 and CDR2 are MNHEY and SMNVEV (reference sequence). With 2 bases removed from V and 0 bases from J, the gap between germline ends came to 10 bases. The CDR3 coding sequence is TGTGCCAGCAGTTTACTGGGGGGCCTGAACACTGAAGCTTTCTTT. This codes for CASSLLGGLNTEAFF.

Remarks on this clonotype: With a much larger clone just one base away, this may be a read error. The chain carries TRBV27 and TRBJ2-5; possible D gene TRBD2, 5 bases. The CDR3 is 14 amino acids. Germline CDR1 and CDR2: MNHEY and SMNVEV (reference sequence). The CDR3 sequence: CASSGGLFQETKYF. The CDR3 nucleotides are TGTGCCAGCAGTGGTGGACTCTTCCAAGAGACCAAGTACTTC.

This clonotype has ten or more counts. The chain joins TRBV10-3 to TRBJ1-5; D uncertain. CDR1 and CDR2 (germline): ENHRY, SYGVKD. The CDR3 covers 13 residues. With 1 base removed from V and 4 bases from J, the gap between germline ends came to 5 bases. Here the CDR3 DNA reads TGTGCCATCAGTGAGTGGGCGAATCAGCCCCAGCATTTT. It specifies CAISEWANQPQHF.

Comments on this clonotype: The junction departs from the called germline gene at one end, perhaps through a read error. This chain links TRBV6-1 with TRBJ2-4; no clear D gene. The CDR3 length is 12 residues. From germline, CDR1 is MNHNS and CDR2 SASEGT. Here the CDR3 DNA reads TGTGCCAGCAGTGAAATTAAAAACATTAAGTACTTC. Translation gives CASSEIKNIKYF.

CDR3 DNA: TGTGCCAGCAGCGCGGACAGACACAACAGAGGGGTGCAGCATTTT. Translating gives CASSADRHNRGVQHF. The V gene is TRBV2, the J gene TRBJ1-5, with TRBD1 as a possible D gene (6 bases). The length of the CDR3 is 15 residues. The V gene lost 6 bases and the J gene lost 13 bases, with 25 bases spanning the gap. The germline CDR1 and CDR2 sequences are SNHLY and FYNNEI.

This clonotype was seen more than once but under ten times. The chain carries TRBV11-2 and TRBJ2-5, with TRBD2 matching 7 bases. The trim removed 5 bases at V and 5 bases at J, leaving 20 bases unmatched. This CDR3 contains 18 residues. CDR1 SGHAT and CDR2 FQNNGV come from the germline V gene. The CDR3 loop reads CASSLTGALADPLETQYF. For the CDR3, the DNA is TGTGCCAGCAGCCTCACGGGAGCGCTAGCGGACCCCCTGGAGACCCAGTACTTC.

This clonotype appeared many times. V usage is TRBV12-3 or TRBV12-4 and J usage is TRBJ2-5, with D uncertain. The CDR3 is made up of 14 amino acids. The V end was cut by 6 bases, the J end by 5 bases, with 16 bases between. CDR3 bases: TGTGCCAGCAGCAGGACCCGACGCGCGGAGACCCAGTACTTC. Translating it yields CASSRTRRAETQYF.

The V gene is TRBV27, the J gene TRBJ2-7, with 10 nucleotides matching TRBD1. The CDR3 contains 15 residues. V dropped 3 bases and J dropped 6; count of bases not matched to a gene: 8. The V gene's germline CDR1 is MNHEY and CDR2 SMNVEV (reference sequence). The CDR3 loop reads CASSFSGTGVIEQYF. The CDR3 DNA is TGTGCCAGCAGTTTTTCCGGGACAGGGGTTATCGAGCAGTACTTC.

This clonotype was counted at least ten times. The chain employs TRBV12-3 or TRBV12-4 and TRBJ2-5; D is possibly TRBD1 (5 bases). V was shortened by 6 bases and J by 5 bases, with 16 bases between the two germline ends. This CDR3 has 14 residues. CDR3 in DNA: TGTGCCAGCAGGCAGGGCGTCCTTTTGGAGACCCAGTACTTC. Protein sequence: CASRQGVLLETQYF.

This clonotype was counted once. V gene TRBV6-5 combines with J gene TRBJ2-7; 7 positions agree with TRBD2. The CDR3 covers 14 residues. Trimming cost V 4 bases and J 3 bases; bases outside gene matches: 6. Germline loops: CDR1 MNHEY, CDR2 SVGAGI. The CDR3 is CASSLAQRGYEQYF. The CDR3 DNA reads TGTGCCAGCAGTTTGGCACAGCGGGGCTACGAGCAGTACTTC.

This clonotype came up many times. The J gene is TRBJ1-1, the V gene TRBV28; 7 nucleotides match TRBD1. V shed 6 bases, J shed 4 bases, and the junction held 8 bases outside the gene matches. Germline V gene sequence: CDR1 MDHEN, CDR2 SYDVKM. The length of the CDR3 is 14 residues. CDR3 sequence reads: CASSFSGTVTEAFF. The CDR3 DNA follows: TGTGCCAGCAGCTTTAGCGGGACAGTCACTGAAGCTTTCTTT. Full variable domain (rest looked up from reference TRBV28 and TRBJ1-1): DVKVTQSSRYLVKRTGEKVFLECVQDMDHENMFWYRQDPGLGLRLIYFSYDVKMKEKGDIPEGYSVSREKKERFSLILESASTNQTSMYLCASSFSGTVTEAFFGQGTRLTVV.

This clonotype has a count of ten or more. This chain connects TRBV28 to TRBJ1-1, with a tentative D call TRBD1 (6 bases). V lost 3 bases to trimming and J lost 6 bases, with 17 bases between them. The CDR3 runs 15 residues. Germline-derived CDR1 and CDR2 are MDHEN and SYDVKM. The CDR3 region has the DNA TGTGCCAGCAGTTTCTATAGGAGGGGGGGCCCTGAAGCTTTCTTT. Amino acids: CASSFYRRGGPEAFF.

This clonotype showed up many times. The rearrangement links TRBV5-6 to TRBJ1-2, with 8 bases lining up with TRBD1. Germline V lookup: CDR1 SGHDT, CDR2 YYEEEE. This CDR3 contains 17 residues. J was trimmed by 0 bases and V by 6 bases; bases with no gene match: 13. CDR3 coding DNA: TGTGCCAGCACCCTAATGGACAGGGAATCAGCTAACTATGGCTACACCTTC. This encodes CASTLMDRESANYGYTF.

This clonotype was counted at least ten times. The J gene is TRBJ2-6, the V gene TRBV5-1; no reliable D call. This CDR3 has 14 amino acids. CDR1 and CDR2 (germline): SGHRS, YFSETQ. V was clipped by 4 bases and J by 0 bases, with 5 bases between them. Here the CDR3 reads CASSRYSGANVLTF. The DNA for the CDR3 is TGCGCCAGCAGCCGCTACTCTGGGGCCAACGTCCTGACTTTC. The whole variable domain, filled in from reference TRBV5-1 and TRBJ2-6, reads KAGVTQTPRYLIKTRGQQVTLSCSPISGHRSVSWYQQTPGQGLQFLFEYFSETQRNKGNFPGRFSGRQFSNSRSEMNVSTLELGDSALYLCASSRYSGANVLTFGAGSRLTVL.